A single sample gave rise to the 29 T cell receptor beta chains below, sequenced in a study of cytomegalovirus exposure and HLA in healthy donors. Vbeta (60) and Jbeta (13) primers were used in the PCR. Generated by immunoSEQ multiplex PCR, the TCRdb table keeps only in-frame clones and is missing some. The data hold more than 90,000 clones, with 85% to 90% observed a single time. The sequenced sample consisted of PBMCs. Receptor source: a man aged 25-45 years in good health and CMV-seronegative.

The chain is built from TRBV7-2 and TRBJ2-4; 7 positions agree with TRBD2. Germline values: CDR1 SGHTA, CDR2 FQGNSA. The CDR3 is 15 amino acids. The ends lost 1 base at V and 6 bases at J; junction bases unmatched: 6. The CDR3 loop reads CASSLGLGGGNIQYF. CDR3 nucleotides: TGTGCCAGCAGCTTAGGTCTCGGCGGGGGAAACATTCAGTACTTC.

This clone was found a few times. This chain uses TRBV10-3 with TRBJ1-2; tentative D call: TRBD1 (6 bases). The germline CDR1 and CDR2 sequences are ENHRY and SYGVKD. The CDR3 is 12 amino acids. Trimming removed 3 bases at V and 10 bases at J, with 12 bases between. The CDR3 sequence is CAISDLTGLYTF. Here the CDR3 DNA reads TGTGCCATCAGTGATCTGACAGGCCTCTACACCTTC.

CDR3 sequence: CAISRTSGASGELFF. For the CDR3, the DNA is TGTGCCATCAGTAGGACTAGCGGGGCGTCCGGGGAGCTGTTTTTT. V and J are TRBV10-3 and TRBJ2-2; 12 bases align to TRBD2. Looked up from germline, CDR1 is ENHRY and CDR2 is SYGVKD. This CDR3 has 15 residues. After removal of 5 bases from V and 6 bases from J, the junction contained 4 bases not matched to a gene.

The chain joins TRBV27 to TRBJ2-7, with unresolved D. V lost 7 bases, J lost 6 bases, and 16 bases lay in between. The CDR3 consists of 13 residues. Germline CDR1 reads MNHEY; CDR2 reads SMNVEV (reference sequence). CDR3 nucleotides: TGTGCCAGCATGTTACCAGGTTGCCGCGAGCAGTACTTC. The encoded protein is CASMLPGCREQYF.

The V call is TRBV11-2, the J call TRBJ2-3, with 14 bases that match TRBD2. This CDR3 is built from 18 residues. From germline, CDR1 is SGHAT and CDR2 FQNNGV. V was clipped by 2 bases and J by 5 bases; unmatched bases: 9. CDR3 DNA sequence: TGTGCCAGCAGCTTATTGGGACTAGCGGGAGAGGGTTTAGATACGCAGTATTTT. It translates to CASSLLGLAGEGLDTQYF.

This rearrangement joins TRBV7-3 to TRBJ2-3, with a possible D match to TRBD2 (6 bases). V gave up 5 bases and J gave up 2 bases, with 11 bases separating them. The germline V gene encodes CDR1 SGHTA and CDR2 FQGTGA. CDR3 length: 14 residues. The DNA for the CDR3 is TGTGCCAGCAGCCTCGGGACTTCCACAGATACGCAGTATTTT. Its protein product is CASSLGTSTDTQYF. Together with reference TRBV7-3 and TRBJ2-3, the CDR3 gives the full variable domain: GAGVSQTPSNKVTEKGKYVELRCDPISGHTALYWYRQSLGQGPEFLIYFQGTGAADDSGLPNDRFFAVRPEGSVSTLKIQRTERGDSAVYLCASSLGTSTDTQYFGPGTRLTVL.

The V gene is TRBV5-1, the J gene TRBJ1-5, with D unclear. The CDR3 length is 15 residues. Trimming took off 0 bases at V and 3 bases at J, with 10 bases between the two ends. The germline V gene has CDR1 SGHRS and CDR2 YFSETQ. The CDR3 DNA sequence: TGCGCCAGCAGCTTGGACGGAGTAATCAATCAGCCCCAGCATTTT. Protein: CASSLDGVINQPQHF.

Only one count was recorded for this clone. The chain recombines TRBV6-5 with TRBJ2-1, with 11 bases that match TRBD2. V dropped 5 bases and J dropped 4; count of bases not matched to a gene: 4. CDR3 length equals 15 residues. Germline CDR1 MNHEY, CDR2 SVGAGI. The CDR3 is CASSPTSGGYNEQFF. The CDR3 DNA reads as TGTGCCAGCAGTCCTACTAGCGGGGGTTACAATGAGCAGTTCTTC.

DNA of the CDR3: TGTGCCAGCAGCCAAGCGGATCAGGGGGCGTCCCAGCATTTT. This sequence encodes CASSQADQGASQHF. V is TRBV4-2 and J is TRBJ1-5, with 8 bases identical to TRBD1. Germline V gene data show CDR1 as LGHNA and CDR2 as YNFKEQ. This CDR3 spans 14 amino acids. V trimming: 1 base; J trimming: 11 bases; junction bases outside the gene matches: 7.

This chain joins TRBV5-6 and TRBJ2-3; maybe TRBD2 (6 bases). Germline V gene lookup returns CDR1 SGHDT and CDR2 YYEEEE. V dropped 0 bases and J dropped 4 bases, with 18 bases sitting between them. The CDR3 loop spans 17 amino acids. DNA for the CDR3: TGTGCCAGCAGCTTGGCGTGGGCCGAGGGAGGAGCAGATACGCAGTATTTT. This encodes CASSLAWAEGGADTQYF.

The rearrangement joins TRBV9 to TRBJ2-3; perhaps TRBD1 as D (5 bases). Germline assignment: CDR1 SGDLS and CDR2 YYNGEE. The CDR3 has 14 residues. Trimming cost V 0 bases and J 3 bases, with 8 bases left between them. The CDR3 DNA sequence: TGTGCCAGCAGCGTAGCCAGGGCGACAGATACGCAGTATTTT. It specifies CASSVARATDTQYF.

This sequence joins TRBV15 and TRBJ2-1, with D possibly being TRBD1 (5 bases). CDR1 and CDR2 (germline): LNHNV, YYDKDF (reference sequence). Trimming left V 0 bases short and J 3 bases short, with 9 bases between. The CDR3 totals 15 residues. The CDR3 is CATSRDVGDYNEQFF. The CDR3 bases are TGTGCCACCAGCAGAGATGTAGGGGACTACAATGAGCAGTTCTTC.

V and J are TRBV2 and TRBJ2-3; perhaps TRBD2 as D (6 bases). The V gene lost 6 bases and the J gene lost 0 bases, with 10 bases spanning the gap. The CDR3 spans 14 residues. Germline V lookup: CDR1 SNHLY, CDR2 FYNNEI. DNA for the CDR3: TGTGCCAGCAGACTAGCCGACAGCACAGATACGCAGTATTTT. Translation gives CASRLADSTDTQYF.

The chain combines TRBV18 with TRBJ1-2; 7 bases align to TRBD1. Germline CDR1 and CDR2: KGHSH and LQKENI. Losses at the gene ends were 4 bases for V and 2 bases for J; bases not matched to a gene: 4. This CDR3 comprises 14 residues. The CDR3 loop is CASSQSGGNYGYTF. The DNA of the CDR3 is TGTGCCAGCTCACAATCAGGGGGGAACTATGGCTACACCTTC. Combining the CDR3 with reference TRBV18 and TRBJ1-2 gives the whole variable domain NAGVMQNPRHLVRRRGQEARLRCSPMKGHSHVYWYRQLPEEGLKFMVYLQKENIIDESGMPKERFSAEFPKEGPSILRIQQVVRGDSAAYFCASSQSGGNYGYTFGSGTRLTVV.

V and J are TRBV7-8 and TRBJ2-3; 11 bases map to TRBD2. The trim removed 5 bases at V and 14 bases at J, leaving 21 bases unmatched. Per the germline V gene, CDR1 is SGHVS and CDR2 is FQNEAQ. The CDR3 spans 17 residues. CDR3 amino acids: CASSPAGLADASDRPYF. The CDR3 DNA reads TGTGCCAGCAGCCCAGCGGGACTAGCGGACGCGAGCGATCGTCCGTATTTT.

The rearrangement links TRBV19 to TRBJ2-1; the D is unclear. Germline lookup yields CDR1 LNHDA and CDR2 SQIVND (reference sequence). The CDR3 contains 15 residues. The V and J ends lost 2 bases and 0 bases respectively, with 8 bases between them. The CDR3 spells CASSIIFSSYNEQFF. The CDR3 region has the DNA TGTGCCAGTAGTATAATCTTCAGCTCCTACAATGAGCAGTTCTTC.

J is TRBJ2-7 and V is TRBV30, with D perhaps TRBD1 (6 bases). This CDR3 comprises 15 residues. Germline CDR1 GTSNPN, CDR2 SVGIG (reference sequence). V was trimmed by 3 bases and J by 4 bases, leaving 19 bases between them. CDR3 DNA sequence: TGTGCCTGGAGCGTCTCTGGGACACTCCAATACGAGCAGTACTTC. Encoded protein: CAWSVSGTLQYEQYF.

V is TRBV2 and J is TRBJ2-7; D unresolved. The V gene's germline CDR1 is SNHLY and CDR2 FYNNEI. Trimming left V 1 base short and J 4 bases short, with 14 bases between. The CDR3 is 15 residues long. This chain's CDR3 is CASSEVVGRKYEQYF. Written as DNA, the CDR3 is TGTGCCAGCAGTGAAGTTGTCGGCAGGAAGTACGAGCAGTACTTC.

The CDR3 loop reads CASSLAEGASGELFF. Written as DNA, the CDR3 is TGCGCCAGCAGCTTGGCCGAGGGGGCGAGCGGGGAGCTGTTTTTT. The rearrangement joins TRBV5-1 to TRBJ2-2, with 7 bases lining up with TRBD1. J was trimmed by 7 bases and V by 0 bases; bases with no gene match: 6. The CDR3 runs to 15 residues. The V gene's germline CDR1 is SGHRS and CDR2 YFSETQ.

The J gene is TRBJ2-6, the V gene TRBV15; TRBD1 agrees at 8 bases. J lost 5 bases, V lost 3 bases, and 15 bases had no gene match. CDR1 LNHNV and CDR2 YYDKDF come from the germline V gene (reference sequence). The CDR3 has 19 residues. CDR3 sequence: CATSSSRDRSLERANVLTF. The CDR3 DNA reads as TGTGCCACCAGCAGCTCGCGGGACAGGTCCCTTGAAAGGGCCAACGTCCTGACTTTC.

The chain couples TRBV28 to TRBJ2-1; tentative D call: TRBD1 (6 bases). V lost 3 bases and J lost 5, with 17 bases in between. From germline, CDR1 is MDHEN and CDR2 SYDVKM. This CDR3 spans 16 amino acids. This CDR3 reads CASSFMPGVSNNEQFF. For the CDR3, the DNA is TGTGCCAGCAGTTTCATGCCAGGGGTATCGAACAATGAGCAGTTCTTC.

V and J are TRBV5-4 and TRBJ2-2, with 7 bases fitting TRBD2. Trimming removed 1 base from V and 6 bases from J; junction bases left unmatched: 6. Germline loops: CDR1 SGHNT, CDR2 YYREEE (reference sequence). This CDR3 contains 15 residues. Here the CDR3 DNA reads TGTGCCAGCAGCTTGTTTGGCGGGAGAGCCGGGGAGCTGTTTTTT. Amino acids: CASSLFGGRAGELFF. Supplemented by reference TRBV5-4 and TRBJ2-2, the full variable domain reads ETGVTQSPTHLIKTRGQQVTLRCSSQSGHNTVSWYQQALGQGPQFIFQYYREEENGRGNFPPRFSGLQFPNYSSELNVNALELDDSALYLCASSLFGGRAGELFFGEGSRLTVL.

The rearrangement links TRBV2 to TRBJ2-2, with unresolved D. The CDR3 loop spans 15 amino acids. Trimming took 6 bases from V and 0 from J, leaving 11 bases between them. Germline V CDR1 and CDR2: SNHLY, FYNNEI. CDR3 in DNA: TGTGCCAGCAGGCGGCAGCCCACGAACACCGGGGAGCTGTTTTTT. Translated: CASRRQPTNTGELFF.

V is TRBV19 and J is TRBJ2-3, with D possibly TRBD2 on 5 matching bases. The germline V and J ends were trimmed by 5 bases and 2 bases, with 11 bases remaining between them. Germline values: CDR1 LNHDA, CDR2 SQIVND (reference sequence). The CDR3 runs to 14 residues. CDR3: CASSSDSYTDTQYF. CDR3 sequence (DNA): TGTGCCAGTAGTTCGGACTCATACACAGATACGCAGTATTTT.

The chain is built from TRBV30 and TRBJ2-1; 8 bases agree with TRBD2. Trimming at V came to 2 bases and at J to 8 bases, leaving 8 bases not matched to a gene. In germline, CDR1 is GTSNPN, CDR2 SVGIG (reference sequence). This CDR3 is built from 14 residues. The CDR3 DNA follows: TGTGCCTGGAGTAAGAAGCGGGAGATTTATGAGCAGTTCTTC. Translated, it gives CAWSKKREIYEQFF.

CDR3 loop: CASSPAASVDTQYF. CDR3 bases: TGTGCCAGCAGCCCCGCGGCTAGCGTTGATACGCAGTATTTT. The V and J genes are TRBV5-8 and TRBJ2-3, with a tentative D call TRBD2 (6 bases). V was shortened by 4 bases and J by 6 bases, with 15 bases between the two germline ends. The CDR3 totals 14 residues. In germline, CDR1 is SGHTS, CDR2 YDEGEE.

The chain has TRBV9 and TRBJ2-3; 10 nucleotides agree with TRBD2. This CDR3 region has 17 residues. Germline CDR1 is SGDLS and CDR2 is YYNGEE. V shed 5 bases, J shed 0 bases, and the junction held 9 bases outside the gene matches. The CDR3 reads CASSAIAGGFSTDTQYF. DNA for the CDR3: TGTGCCAGCAGTGCTATAGCGGGGGGATTTAGCACAGATACGCAGTATTTT.

V and J are TRBV14 and TRBJ1-4; D gene unclear. The V gene's germline CDR1 is SGHDN and CDR2 FVKESK. Trimming took 4 bases from V and 3 from J, leaving 12 bases between them. The CDR3 covers 15 residues. The DNA for the CDR3 is TGTGCCAGCAGCCGGAACGGGTTGCCTAATGAAAAACTGTTTTTT. Its protein is CASSRNGLPNEKLFF.

This clone was seen more than once but under ten times. CDR3 bases: TGTGCCAGCAGTGAGGCTAATCAGCCCCAGCATTTT. It is translated as CASSEANQPQHF. The chain links TRBV2 to TRBJ1-5, with D uncertain. Germline assignment: CDR1 SNHLY and CDR2 FYNNEI. Trimming left V 3 bases short and J 4 bases short, with 4 bases between. The CDR3 runs 12 residues.